These 24 T cell receptor beta chains share one sample of origin, sequenced in a study of T-cell reconstitution after alpha-beta-depleted transplantation in children. Library preparation (for TCRbeta) was performed with unique molecular identifiers. TCRdb called the PCR reads again in MiXCR, with one record for every CDR3 protein. The sample comprises almost 500,000 distinct CDR3 sequences, 12% of which are singletons, and about 5.6% rests with the top ten. Material: PBMCs from the stem cell graft donor, obtained from the stem cell graft. The receptors stem from a human donor who donated a stem cell graft to a child with combined immunodeficiency.

As for this clonotype: Its ends do not fully match the called genes, so a read error is possible. The chain has TRBV29-1 and TRBJ2-5; D remains ambiguous. Germline V lookup: CDR1 SQVTM, CDR2 ANQGSEA. The CDR3 is 12 amino acids. This CDR3 is CSVERTQGTQYF. CDR3 DNA: TGCAGCGTTGAACGGACCCAAGGGACCCAGTACTTC.

In this sample, this clonotype turned up a few times. The chain uses TRBV12-3 or TRBV12-4 and TRBJ2-2; the D gene could be TRBD1 or TRBD2 (5 bases each). The CDR3 sequence is 15 residues long. Trimming left V 5 bases short and J 4 bases short, with 14 bases between. In DNA, the CDR3 is TGTGCCAGCAGTCCCTATGGGGGTCCCACCGGGGAGCTGTTTTTT. Protein sequence: CASSPYGGPTGELFF.

The chain joins TRBV6-1 to TRBJ1-1; 7 nucleotides align to TRBD1. V was pared by 3 bases and J by 1 base, with 5 bases of the junction left unmatched. CDR1 and CDR2 from the germline V gene are MNHNS and SASEGT. The CDR3 consists of 15 residues. This CDR3 is CASSDPGQKNTEAFF. DNA for the CDR3: TGTGCCAGCAGTGATCCGGGACAGAAGAACACTGAAGCTTTCTTT.

The chain employs TRBV15 and TRBJ2-7; D perhaps matches TRBD2 (5 bases). Per the germline V gene, CDR1 is LNHNV and CDR2 is YYDKDF (reference sequence). V was clipped by 5 bases and J by 6 bases, with 20 bases between them. The CDR3 length is 15 residues. The CDR3 protein is CATSRLLGLGAEQYF. CDR3 bases: TGTGCCACCAGCCGCCTACTAGGTCTAGGAGCCGAGCAGTACTTC.

In its sample, this clonotype was seen a few times. The chain employs TRBV7-2 and TRBJ2-3; no firm D call. The CDR3 has 13 amino acids. Per the germline V gene, CDR1 is SGHTA and CDR2 is FQGNSA. V lost 11 bases and J lost 3, with 15 bases in between. The CDR3 DNA follows: TGTGCCGGCTCTCCGGAGATAACAGATACGCAGTATTTT. Its translation: CAGSPEITDTQYF.

This clonotype was observed a handful of times. This chain uses TRBV5-1 with TRBJ1-5, with 10 bases identical to TRBD1. CDR3 length: 16 residues. Germline V gene data show CDR1 as SGHRS and CDR2 as YFSETQ. The V and J ends lost 4 bases and 1 base, in that order; junction bases with no gene match: 5. CDR3 nucleotides: TGCGCCAGCAGCGCGACAGGGGGCGCGAGCAATCAGCCCCAGCATTTT. Amino acid sequence: CASSATGGASNQPQHF.

The genes are TRBV20-1 and TRBJ2-2, with D perhaps matching TRBD2 (6 bases). The CDR3 spans 16 residues. V was cut by 0 bases and J by 1 base, with 12 bases left in between. CDR1 is DFQATT and CDR2 is SNEGSKA in the germline V gene (reference sequence). The CDR3 is CSAREAGRRNTGELFF. Here the CDR3 DNA reads TGCAGTGCTAGAGAGGCGGGGCGGCGGAACACCGGGGAGCTGTTTTTT.

This clonotype was seen at least ten times. V gene TRBV12-3 or TRBV12-4 combines with J gene TRBJ2-1, with a possible D match to TRBD1 (6 bases). This CDR3 is built from 16 residues. Trimming removed 1 base from V and 7 bases from J, with 17 bases in between. Here the CDR3 DNA reads TGTGCCAGCAGTTTAGAAAGAGCTTGGGACAAAAATGAGCAGTTCTTC. Protein: CASSLERAWDKNEQFF.

This clonotype appeared many times. This sequence joins TRBV9 and TRBJ2-7; D assignment may be TRBD1 or TRBD2 (5 bases each). The CDR3 is made up of 15 amino acids. With 4 bases removed from V and 5 bases from J, the gap between germline ends came to 19 bases. From germline, CDR1 is SGDLS and CDR2 YYNGEE. The DNA for the CDR3 is TGTGCCAGCAGCCCTCCAAATGGGGGAATCCACGAGCAGTACTTC. As protein: CASSPPNGGIHEQYF.

The rearrangement joins TRBV30 to TRBJ1-1; 9 positions match TRBD1. The germline gives CDR1 GTSNPN, CDR2 SVGIG (reference sequence). The J segment lost 4 bases and the V segment lost 1 base, leaving 7 bases of the junction unmatched. The CDR3 has 15 residues. The CDR3, as DNA: TGTGCCTGGAGTGCCCTAGGACAGGGGATCACTGAAGCTTTCTTT. Amino acid sequence: CAWSALGQGITEAFF. Full variable domain (remainder filled in from reference TRBV30 and TRBJ1-1): SQTIHQWPATLVQPVGSPLSLECTVEGTSNPNLYWYRQAAGRGLQLLFYSVGIGQISSEVPQNLSASRPQDRQFILSSKKLLLSDSGFYLCAWSALGQGITEAFFGQGTRLTVV.

V and J are TRBV6-5 and TRBJ1-5, with a possible D match to TRBD1 (5 bases). CDR1 and CDR2 (germline): MNHEY, SVGAGI. The V end was cut by 4 bases, the J end by 3 bases, with 13 bases between. The CDR3 contains 15 residues. As DNA, the CDR3 is TGTGCCAGCAGTTCCGTGCGGGGGACCAATCAGCCCCAGCATTTT. It encodes CASSSVRGTNQPQHF.

The chain employs TRBV6-4 and TRBJ1-5; no reliable D call. Looked up from germline, CDR1 is MRHNA and CDR2 is SNTAGT. V was cut by 4 bases and J by 9 bases, with 16 bases left in between. The CDR3 has 14 amino acids. Here the CDR3 reads CASSVNPSDTPQHF. The CDR3 region has the DNA TGTGCCAGCAGTGTGAATCCTAGTGATACGCCCCAGCATTTT.

This clonotype turned up a few times. The chain uses TRBV5-1 and TRBJ1-2; D possibly corresponds to TRBD1 (6 bases). The germline gives CDR1 SGHRS, CDR2 YFSETQ. There are 14 residues in the CDR3. V gave up 0 bases and J gave up 4 bases, with 10 bases separating them. The CDR3 sequence is CASSLGQAAYGYTF. The CDR3 nucleotides read TGCGCCAGCAGCTTGGGACAGGCTGCCTATGGCTACACCTTC.

CDR3 residues: CASSQDPLNLGMNTEAFF. The DNA for the CDR3 is TGTGCCAGCAGCCAAGACCCCTTGAACCTCGGAATGAACACTGAAGCTTTCTTT. This chain links TRBV3-1 with TRBJ1-1; no clear D. This CDR3 is 18 amino acids long. Trimming shortened V by 0 bases and J by 0 bases, and 17 bases separated the two germline ends. CDR1 is LGHDT, CDR2 YNNKEL, per germline (reference sequence).

This clonotype was observed at least ten times. The J gene is TRBJ2-4, the V gene TRBV6-2 or TRBV6-3; maybe TRBD1 (6 bases). The germline gives CDR1 MNHEY, CDR2 SVGEGT. The CDR3 has 14 residues. Trimming cost V 5 bases and J 4 bases, with 12 bases left between them. CDR3 bases: TGTGCCAGCAGTGATGGACAGCTAAAAAACATTCAGTACTTC. Amino acid sequence: CASSDGQLKNIQYF.

This clonotype was picked up many times. The chain combines TRBV7-9 with TRBJ2-5, with TRBD2 matching over 13 bases. Losses at the gene ends were 5 bases for V and 4 bases for J; bases not matched to a gene: 7. Germline CDR1 and CDR2: SEHNR and FQNEAQ (reference sequence). CDR3 size: 16 residues. CDR3 sequence: CASSPGTSGNPETQYF. CDR3 coding DNA: TGTGCCAGCAGCCCGGGGACTAGCGGGAATCCAGAGACCCAGTACTTC. Based on the CDR3 plus reference TRBV7-9 and TRBJ2-5, the full variable domain is DTGVSQNPRHKITKRGQNVTFRCDPISEHNRLYWYRQTLGQGPEFLTYFQNEAQLEKSRLLSDRFSAERPKGSFSTLEIQRTEQGDSAMYLCASSPGTSGNPETQYFGPGTRLLVL.

The sample holds one count of this clonotype. CDR3 loop: CARGSGQGFSGTEAFF. The CDR3 region has the DNA TGTGCCAGGGGCTCCGGGCAGGGTTTTTCCGGCACTGAAGCTTTCTTT. This chain joins TRBV5-6 and TRBJ1-1; tentative D call: TRBD1 (5 bases). CDR3 size: 16 residues. With 8 bases removed from V and 4 bases from J, the gap between germline ends came to 24 bases. Germline V lookup: CDR1 SGHDT, CDR2 YYEEEE.

This rearrangement joins TRBV20-1 to TRBJ2-1, with unresolved D. Germline CDR1 DFQATT, CDR2 SNEGSKA (reference sequence). The CDR3 extends over 10 amino acids. V lost 5 bases to trimming and J lost 9 bases, with 8 bases between them. CDR3 loop: CSAPYAEQFF. In DNA, the CDR3 is TGCAGTGCTCCGTACGCTGAGCAGTTCTTC.

The chain couples TRBV11-1 to TRBJ2-4; TRBD1 aligns across 9 bases. The trim removed 5 bases at V and 3 bases at J, leaving 14 bases unmatched. CDR1 is SGHAT and CDR2 is FQDESV in the germline V gene (reference sequence). The CDR3 runs 18 residues. The CDR3 coding sequence is TGTGCCAGCAGCCCCGGGACAGGGTCGATGGGCGGCAAAAACATTCAGTACTTC. This encodes CASSPGTGSMGGKNIQYF. Combining the CDR3 with reference TRBV11-1 and TRBJ2-4 gives the whole variable domain EAEVAQSPRYKITEKSQAVAFWCDPISGHATLYWYRQILGQGPELLVQFQDESVVDDSQLPKDRFSAERLKGVDSTLKIQPAELGDSAMYLCASSPGTGSMGGKNIQYFGAGTRLSVL.

The chain is built from TRBV6-1 and TRBJ2-1, with D tentatively TRBD2 (7 bases). The V end was cut by 6 bases, the J end by 0 bases, with 12 bases between. Germline loops: CDR1 MNHNS, CDR2 SASEGT. The CDR3 sequence is 15 residues long. Written as DNA, the CDR3 is TGTGCCAGCAGCGGGGGGCCTCGCTCCTACAATGAGCAGTTCTTC. Translated: CASSGGPRSYNEQFF.

This clonotype occurred a few times. This rearrangement joins TRBV3-1 to TRBJ2-3, with TRBD2 identical over 10 bases. The germline gives CDR1 LGHDT, CDR2 YNNKEL (reference sequence). The J segment lost 2 bases and the V segment lost 2 bases, leaving 7 bases of the junction unmatched. This CDR3 has 17 residues. CDR3 residues: CASSQRALAGVTDTQYF. The CDR3 DNA follows: TGTGCCAGCAGCCAAAGGGCCCTAGCGGGGGTCACAGATACGCAGTATTTT.

The chain combines TRBV7-3 with TRBJ1-2, with D maybe TRBD1 (6 bases). The germline V gene encodes CDR1 SGHTA and CDR2 FQGTGA. The V and J ends lost 5 bases and 6 bases respectively, with 16 bases between them. This CDR3 is built from 14 residues. CDR3: CASSRPGDGNGYTF. The CDR3 DNA follows: TGTGCCAGCAGCCGCCCAGGGGACGGAAATGGCTACACCTTC.

This clonotype was picked up many times. V and J are TRBV5-1 and TRBJ2-2; the D is unclear. The CDR3 is 14 residues long. V was cut by 1 base and J by 1 base, with 5 bases left in between. Per the germline V gene, CDR1 is SGHRS and CDR2 is YFSETQ. CDR3 in DNA: TGCGCCAGCAGCTTGTATCAGAACACCGGGGAGCTGTTTTTT. Translated: CASSLYQNTGELFF.

J is TRBJ2-5 and V is TRBV2; 7 positions match TRBD1. The CDR3 runs to 15 residues. V was clipped by 6 bases and J by 1 base; unmatched bases: 8. Germline V CDR1 and CDR2: SNHLY, FYNNEI. The CDR3 DNA sequence: TGTGCCAGCAGGTTCGTTAGACAGGGCCAAGAGACCCAGTACTTC. This gives the protein CASRFVRQGQETQYF.